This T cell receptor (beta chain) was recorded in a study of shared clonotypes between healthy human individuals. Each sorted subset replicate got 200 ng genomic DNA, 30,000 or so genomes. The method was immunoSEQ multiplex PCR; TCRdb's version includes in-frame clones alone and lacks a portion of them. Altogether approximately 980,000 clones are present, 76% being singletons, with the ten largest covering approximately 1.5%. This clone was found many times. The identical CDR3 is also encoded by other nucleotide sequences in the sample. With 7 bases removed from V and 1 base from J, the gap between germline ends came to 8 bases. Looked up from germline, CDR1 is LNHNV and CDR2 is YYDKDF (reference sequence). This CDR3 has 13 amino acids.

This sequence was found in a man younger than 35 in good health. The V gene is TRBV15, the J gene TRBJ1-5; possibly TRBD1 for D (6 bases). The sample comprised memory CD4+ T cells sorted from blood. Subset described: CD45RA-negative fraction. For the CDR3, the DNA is TGTGCCACCACCACAGGGAGCAATCAGCCCCAGCATTTT. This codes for CATTTGSNQPQHF.